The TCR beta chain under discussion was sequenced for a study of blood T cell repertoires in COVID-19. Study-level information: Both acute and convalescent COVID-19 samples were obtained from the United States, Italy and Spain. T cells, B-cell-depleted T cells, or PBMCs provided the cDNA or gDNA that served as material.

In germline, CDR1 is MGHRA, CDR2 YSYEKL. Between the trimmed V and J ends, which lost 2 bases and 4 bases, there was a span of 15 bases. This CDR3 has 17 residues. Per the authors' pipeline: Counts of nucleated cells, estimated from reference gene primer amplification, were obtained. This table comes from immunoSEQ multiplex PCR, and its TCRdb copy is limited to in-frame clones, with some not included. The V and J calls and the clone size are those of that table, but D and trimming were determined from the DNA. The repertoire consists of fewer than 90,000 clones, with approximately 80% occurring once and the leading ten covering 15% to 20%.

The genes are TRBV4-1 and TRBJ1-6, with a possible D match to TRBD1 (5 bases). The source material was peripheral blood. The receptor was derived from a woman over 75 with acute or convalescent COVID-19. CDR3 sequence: CASSQMGLGPYNSPLHF. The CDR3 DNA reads TGCGCCAGCAGCCAAATGGGACTGGGACCGTATAATTCACCCCTCCACTTT.